This entry describes one T cell receptor beta chain. The antigen remains undetermined. These data are taken from a study of T cell repertoires in cytomegalovirus infection. Across the study: In the study, CMV epitopes included recently identified HLA-C-restricted and well-studied HLA-B-restricted ones. CMV infection and matching HLA type were both indicated by public TCR beta signatures.

TCRdb re-derived calls from the reads in MiXCR, one entry per CDR3 protein. The sample lists approximately 910,000 distinct CDR3 sequences, approximately 31% seen once, with over 12% in the top ten. The CDR3 has 13 residues. Germline V gives CDR1 SGHTA, CDR2 FQGNSA. The V end was cut by 3 bases, the J end by 4 bases, with 7 bases between. Study outcomes and limitations: Carriers of CMV plus the relevant HLA were identified by cumulative public TCR beta family frequency.

The rearrangement uses TRBV7-2 and TRBJ1-5; D unclear. This receptor was obtained from a human donor in good health (CMV status not recorded). Some clones in this sample may be carry-over from other donors' samples. The specimen comprised cultured CD8+ T cells from PBMCs, sampled from culture after CMV antigen stimulation. CDR3 coding DNA: TGTGCCAGCAGCTTGTGGAAAAATCAGCCCCAGCATTTT. It specifies CASSLWKNQPQHF.